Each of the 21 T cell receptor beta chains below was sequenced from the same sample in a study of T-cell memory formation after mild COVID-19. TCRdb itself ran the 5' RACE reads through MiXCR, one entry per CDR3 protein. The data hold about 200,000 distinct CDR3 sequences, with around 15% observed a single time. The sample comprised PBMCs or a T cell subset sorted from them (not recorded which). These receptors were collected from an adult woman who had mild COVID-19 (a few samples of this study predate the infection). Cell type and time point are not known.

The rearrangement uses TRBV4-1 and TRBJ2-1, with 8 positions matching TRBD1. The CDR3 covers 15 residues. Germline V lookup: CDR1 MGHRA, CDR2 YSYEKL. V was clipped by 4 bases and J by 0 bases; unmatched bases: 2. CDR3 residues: CASSRTGSSYNEQFF. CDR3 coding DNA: TGCGCCAGCAGCCGGACAGGGAGCTCCTACAATGAGCAGTTCTTC.

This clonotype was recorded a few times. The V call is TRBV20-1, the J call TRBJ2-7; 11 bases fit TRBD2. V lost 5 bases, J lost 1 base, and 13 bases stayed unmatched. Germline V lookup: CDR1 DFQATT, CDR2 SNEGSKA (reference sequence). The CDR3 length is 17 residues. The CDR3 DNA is TGCAGTGCTTCTCTACTAGCGGGAGTGAAAAAATCCTACGAGCAGTACTTC. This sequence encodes CSASLLAGVKKSYEQYF.

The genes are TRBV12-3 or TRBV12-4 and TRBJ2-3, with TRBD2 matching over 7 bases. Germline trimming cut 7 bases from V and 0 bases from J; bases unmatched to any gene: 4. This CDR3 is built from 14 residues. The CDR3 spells CASTRSGSTDTQYF. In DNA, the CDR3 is TGTGCCAGCACTCGTAGCGGGAGCACAGATACGCAGTATTTT.

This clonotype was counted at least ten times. The CDR3, as DNA: TGCGCCAGCAGCTTAGGGAGCGGGGAGCTGTTTTTT. Amino acid sequence: CASSLGSGELFF. The V and J genes are TRBV4-3 and TRBJ2-2; tentative D call: TRBD2 (5 bases). There are 12 residues in the CDR3. The V end was cut by 5 bases, the J end by 7 bases, with 8 bases between. CDR1 and CDR2 (germline): LGHNA, YSLEER.

Here the CDR3 reads CASRRQDTGELFF. CDR3 nucleotide sequence: TGCGCCAGCAGAAGGCAGGACACCGGGGAGCTGTTTTTT. The rearrangement links TRBV5-1 to TRBJ2-2; D is ambiguous. Trimming stripped 5 bases from V and 3 bases from J, with 8 bases between. This CDR3 region has 13 residues. CDR1 and CDR2 from the germline V gene are SGHRS and YFSETQ.

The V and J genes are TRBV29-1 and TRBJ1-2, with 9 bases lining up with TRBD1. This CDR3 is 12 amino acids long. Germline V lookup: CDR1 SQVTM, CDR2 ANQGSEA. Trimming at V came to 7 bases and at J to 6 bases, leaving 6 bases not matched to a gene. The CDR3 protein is CSANRGQDGYTF. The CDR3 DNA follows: TGCAGCGCTAACAGGGGGCAGGATGGCTACACCTTC.

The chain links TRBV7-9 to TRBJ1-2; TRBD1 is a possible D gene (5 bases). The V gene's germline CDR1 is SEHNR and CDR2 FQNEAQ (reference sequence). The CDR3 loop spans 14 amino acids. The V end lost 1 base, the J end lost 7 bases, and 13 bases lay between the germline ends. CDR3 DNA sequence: TGTGCCAGCAGCTTAGACGGGGCTATTGGTGGCTACACCTTC. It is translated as CASSLDGAIGGYTF.

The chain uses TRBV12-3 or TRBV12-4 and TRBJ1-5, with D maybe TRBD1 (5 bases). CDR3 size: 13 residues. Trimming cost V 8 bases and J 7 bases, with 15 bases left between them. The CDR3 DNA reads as TGTGCCAGCGGGGCTTTTCGAGGACAGCCCCAGCATTTT. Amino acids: CASGAFRGQPQHF.

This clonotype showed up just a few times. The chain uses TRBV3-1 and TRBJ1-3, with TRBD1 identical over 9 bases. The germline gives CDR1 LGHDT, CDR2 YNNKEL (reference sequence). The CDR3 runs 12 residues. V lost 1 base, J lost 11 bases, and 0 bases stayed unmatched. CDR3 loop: CASSQGTGAIYF. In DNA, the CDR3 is TGTGCCAGCAGCCAAGGGACAGGGGCCATATATTTT. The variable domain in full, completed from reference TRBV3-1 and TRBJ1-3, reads DTAVSQTPKYLVTQMGNDKSIKCEQNLGHDTMYWYKQDSKKFLKIMFSYNNKELIINETVPNRFSPKSPDKAHLNLHINSLELGDSAVYFCASSQGTGAIYFGEGSWLTVV.

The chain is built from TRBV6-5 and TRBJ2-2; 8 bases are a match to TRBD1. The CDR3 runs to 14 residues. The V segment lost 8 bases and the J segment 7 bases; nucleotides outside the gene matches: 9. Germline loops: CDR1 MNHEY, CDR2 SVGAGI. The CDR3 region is CASSPDRAGGELFF. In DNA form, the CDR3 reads TGTGCCAGCTCCCCGGACAGGGCGGGCGGGGAGCTGTTTTTT.

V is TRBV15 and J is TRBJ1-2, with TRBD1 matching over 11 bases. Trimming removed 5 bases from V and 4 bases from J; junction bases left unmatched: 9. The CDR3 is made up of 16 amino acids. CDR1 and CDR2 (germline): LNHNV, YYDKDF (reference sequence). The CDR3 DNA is TGTGCCACCAGCGCGGACAGGGGGCGTGTTGGCTATGGCTACACCTTC. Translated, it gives CATSADRGRVGYGYTF.

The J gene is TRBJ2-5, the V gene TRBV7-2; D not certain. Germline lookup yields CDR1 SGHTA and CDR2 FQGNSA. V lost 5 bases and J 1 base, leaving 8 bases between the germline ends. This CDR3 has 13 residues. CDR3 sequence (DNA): TGTGCCAGCAGCCTCACCCCCCAAGAGACCCAGTACTTC. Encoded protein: CASSLTPQETQYF.

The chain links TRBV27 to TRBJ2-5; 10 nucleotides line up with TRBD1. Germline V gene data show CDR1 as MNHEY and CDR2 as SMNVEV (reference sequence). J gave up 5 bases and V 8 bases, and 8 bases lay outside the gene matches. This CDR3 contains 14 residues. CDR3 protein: CASGRDRGIETQYF. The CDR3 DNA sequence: TGTGCCAGCGGACGGGACAGGGGTATTGAGACCCAGTACTTC.

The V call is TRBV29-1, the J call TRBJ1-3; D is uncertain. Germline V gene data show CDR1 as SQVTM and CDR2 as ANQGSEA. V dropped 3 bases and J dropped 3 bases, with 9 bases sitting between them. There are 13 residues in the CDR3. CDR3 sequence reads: CSVEYSGGNTIYF. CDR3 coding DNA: TGCAGCGTTGAGTATAGCGGTGGAAACACCATATATTTT.

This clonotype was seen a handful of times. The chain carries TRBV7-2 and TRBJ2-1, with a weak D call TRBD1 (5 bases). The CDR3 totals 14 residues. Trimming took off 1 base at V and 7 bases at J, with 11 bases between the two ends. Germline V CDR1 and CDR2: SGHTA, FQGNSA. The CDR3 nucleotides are TGTGCCAGCAGCTTAGGGGTAGGGGCGAATGAGCAGTTCTTC. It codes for CASSLGVGANEQFF.

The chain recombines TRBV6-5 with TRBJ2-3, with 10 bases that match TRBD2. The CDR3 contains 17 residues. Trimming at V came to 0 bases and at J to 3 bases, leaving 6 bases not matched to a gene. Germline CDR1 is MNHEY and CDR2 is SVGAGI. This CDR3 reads CASSYSVVAGGTDTQYF. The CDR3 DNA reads TGTGCCAGCAGTTACTCGGTGGTAGCGGGGGGAACAGATACGCAGTATTTT.

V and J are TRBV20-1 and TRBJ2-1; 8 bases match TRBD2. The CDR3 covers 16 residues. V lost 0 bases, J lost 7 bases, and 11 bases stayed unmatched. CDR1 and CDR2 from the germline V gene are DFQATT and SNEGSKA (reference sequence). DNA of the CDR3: TGCAGTGCTAGAGATCTCCAAGCGGGAGTGGAAAATGAGCAGTTCTTC. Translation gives CSARDLQAGVENEQFF.

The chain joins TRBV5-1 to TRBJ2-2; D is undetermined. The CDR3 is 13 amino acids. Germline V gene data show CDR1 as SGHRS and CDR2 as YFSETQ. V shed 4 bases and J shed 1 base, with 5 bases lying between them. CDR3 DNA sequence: TGCGCCAGCAGCCTCTTGAACACCGGGGAGCTGTTTTTT. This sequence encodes CASSLLNTGELFF.

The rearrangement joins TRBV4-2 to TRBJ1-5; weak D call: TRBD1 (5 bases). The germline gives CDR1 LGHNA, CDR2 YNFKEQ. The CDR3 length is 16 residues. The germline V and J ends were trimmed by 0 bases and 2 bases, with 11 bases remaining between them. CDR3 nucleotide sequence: TGTGCCAGCAGCCAAGATTGGGGCGCAGGCAATCAGCCCCAGCATTTT. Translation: CASSQDWGAGNQPQHF.

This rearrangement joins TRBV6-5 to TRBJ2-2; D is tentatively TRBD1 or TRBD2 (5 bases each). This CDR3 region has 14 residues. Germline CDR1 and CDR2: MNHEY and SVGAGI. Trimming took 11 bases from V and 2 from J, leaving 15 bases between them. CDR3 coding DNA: TGTGCCGTACGCCGGGACCACAACACCGGGGAGCTGTTTTTT. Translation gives CAVRRDHNTGELFF.

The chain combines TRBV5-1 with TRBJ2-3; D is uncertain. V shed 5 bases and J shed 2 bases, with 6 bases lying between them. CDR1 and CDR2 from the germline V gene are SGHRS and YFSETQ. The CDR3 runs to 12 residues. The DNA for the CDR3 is TGCGCCAGCAGGGTAGACACAGATACGCAGTATTTT. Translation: CASRVDTDTQYF.